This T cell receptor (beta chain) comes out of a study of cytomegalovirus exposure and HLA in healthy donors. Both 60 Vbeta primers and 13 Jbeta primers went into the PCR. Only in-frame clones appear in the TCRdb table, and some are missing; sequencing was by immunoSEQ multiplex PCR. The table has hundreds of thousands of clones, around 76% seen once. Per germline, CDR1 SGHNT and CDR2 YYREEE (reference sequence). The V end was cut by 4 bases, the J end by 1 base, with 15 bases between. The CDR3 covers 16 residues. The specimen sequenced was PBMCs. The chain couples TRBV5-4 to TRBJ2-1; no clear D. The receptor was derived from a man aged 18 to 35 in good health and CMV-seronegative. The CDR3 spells CASSQAGRRSYNEQFF. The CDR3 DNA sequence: TGTGCCAGCAGCCAAGCAGGCAGAAGGTCCTACAATGAGCAGTTCTTC.